Below, 26 T cell receptor beta chains from the same sample are listed, as sequenced in a study of Graves' ophthalmopathy and Graves' hyperthyroidism. Amplification from RNA transcripts yielded the TCR beta CDR3 regions. The authors performed first-round RT-PCR with HTBI primers and then a second-round multiplex PCR. TCRdb called the multiplex PCR reads again in MiXCR, with one record for every CDR3 protein. The data show hundreds of thousands of distinct CDR3 sequences, about 40% seen once. The sequenced material came from peripheral blood. Receptors were obtained from an adult man with Graves' ophthalmopathy.

The V call is TRBV7-9, the J call TRBJ2-3, with D perhaps matching TRBD2 (5 bases). Trimming left V 5 bases short and J 5 bases short, with 11 bases between. The CDR3 is made up of 13 amino acids. Germline V gene data show CDR1 as SEHNR and CDR2 as FQNEAQ (reference sequence). CDR3 amino acids: CASSNQGGDTQYF. The CDR3 nucleotides are TGTGCCAGCAGCAACCAAGGAGGAGATACGCAGTATTTT.

The rearrangement uses TRBV14 and TRBJ2-5, with TRBD1 matching 8 bases. This CDR3 spans 16 amino acids. With V trimmed by 2 bases and J by 2 bases, 7 bases remained unmatched. The germline V gene has CDR1 SGHDN and CDR2 FVKESK. Here the CDR3 reads CASSQRGQGLQETQYF. CDR3 bases: TGTGCCAGCAGCCAACGAGGACAGGGCTTACAAGAGACCCAGTACTTC.

Comments on this clonotype: A read error may explain this, as a much larger clone is one base away. The chain combines TRBV5-6 with TRBJ2-7; D unclear. The CDR3 totals 13 residues. Trimming removed 4 bases from V and 2 bases from J, with 10 bases in between. Per the germline V gene, CDR1 is SGHDT and CDR2 is YYEEEE. The CDR3 nucleotides read TGTGCCAGCAGCCCCCCTATTACCTACGAGCAGTACTTC. Encoded protein: CASSPPITYEQYF.

The CDR3, as DNA: TGTGCCAGCAGCACCCGGGGACAAGAGCAGTACTTC. Translated, it gives CASSTRGQEQYF. The rearrangement uses TRBV7-9 and TRBJ2-7; D is perhaps TRBD1 (6 bases). Germline assignment: CDR1 SEHNR and CDR2 FQNEAQ (reference sequence). Trimming removed 5 bases from V and 7 bases from J, with 12 bases in between. CDR3 size: 12 residues.

In its sample, this clonotype was seen a few times. The chain uses TRBV20-1 and TRBJ2-7; D not certain. Trimming shortened V by 0 bases and J by 1 base, and 16 bases separated the two germline ends. Per germline, CDR1 DFQATT and CDR2 SNEGSKA (reference sequence). The CDR3 sequence is 16 residues long. The CDR3, as DNA: TGCAGTGCTAGAGATCCCGTCGCGACTGATTCCTACGAGCAGTACTTC. Its protein product is CSARDPVATDSYEQYF.

The chain couples TRBV7-9 to TRBJ1-3, with 9 bases fitting TRBD1. This CDR3 region has 14 residues. Trimming cost V 5 bases and J 8 bases; bases outside gene matches: 7. CDR1 is SEHNR and CDR2 is FQNEAQ in the germline V gene (reference sequence). Here the CDR3 DNA reads TGTGCCAGCAGCCGGACAGGGGATGGCCACACCATATATTTT. Residues: CASSRTGDGHTIYF.

A word on this clonotype: A much larger clone lies one base from this, so it may be a read error. This chain connects TRBV7-8 to TRBJ1-2; 8 nucleotides match TRBD1. The CDR3 totals 16 residues. CDR1 is SGHVS and CDR2 is FQNEAQ in the germline V gene. V lost 5 bases, J lost 0 bases, and 8 bases stayed unmatched. The CDR3 loop is CASSLKQGETNYGYTF. CDR3 nucleotides: TGTGCCAGCAGCCTTAAACAGGGGGAAACTAACTATGGCTACACCTTC.

The chain is built from TRBV29-1 and TRBJ1-2; TRBD1 matches at 7 bases. Germline V gene lookup returns CDR1 SQVTM and CDR2 ANQGSEA. The CDR3 sequence is 12 residues long. J was trimmed by 6 bases and V by 6 bases; bases with no gene match: 7. The CDR3 bases are TGCAGCGTCACAGGGGCTGAGCATGGCTACACCTTC. Its translation is CSVTGAEHGYTF.

The chain joins TRBV29-1 to TRBJ2-2, with 7 positions matching TRBD1. Germline CDR1 is SQVTM and CDR2 is ANQGSEA. Losses at the gene ends were 4 bases for V and 11 bases for J; bases not matched to a gene: 31. The CDR3 sequence is 20 residues long. The CDR3 DNA follows: TGCAGCGTTGGTTTTGAGGGGGCCAGGGGGAAGGATCGCGTTGTCGGCGAGCTGTTTTTT. This codes for CSVGFEGARGKDRVVGELFF.

In its sample, this clonotype was seen once. A single base separates this from a much larger clone, so it may be a read error. The chain carries TRBV25-1 and TRBJ2-2, with D hard to call. CDR1 is MGHDK and CDR2 is SYGVNS in the germline V gene. The CDR3 has 14 amino acids. Trimming pared 8 bases from V and 2 bases from J, leaving 12 bases between. The CDR3 nucleotides read TGTGCCAGCCGGGCATGGGGTAACACCGGGGAGCTGTTTTTT. It specifies CASRAWGNTGELFF.

This clonotype was counted many times. The chain couples TRBV7-9 to TRBJ1-4; D uncertain. The V end was cut by 3 bases, the J end by 2 bases, with 7 bases between. The CDR3 contains 14 residues. The V gene's germline CDR1 is SEHNR and CDR2 FQNEAQ (reference sequence). CDR3 protein: CASSFVGTNEKLFF. The CDR3 region has the DNA TGTGCCAGCAGCTTCGTAGGGACTAATGAAAAACTGTTTTTT. Full variable domain (remainder filled in from reference TRBV7-9 and TRBJ1-4): DTGVSQNPRHKITKRGQNVTFRCDPISEHNRLYWYRQTLGQGPEFLTYFQNEAQLEKSRLLSDRFSAERPKGSFSTLEIQRTEQGDSAMYLCASSFVGTNEKLFFGSGTQLSVL.

There are many counts of this clonotype. In DNA, the CDR3 is TGTGCCACCAGTTCTTCTAATTCTAACTATGGCTACACCTTC. This gives the protein CATSSSNSNYGYTF. V usage is TRBV24-1 and J usage is TRBJ1-2, with D uncertain. The CDR3 extends over 14 amino acids. The V end was cut by 6 bases, the J end by 0 bases, with 10 bases between. Germline CDR1 KGHDR, CDR2 SFDVKD.

This chain connects TRBV7-9 to TRBJ1-4; D gene ambiguous. The CDR3 is made up of 16 amino acids. Trimming took off 6 bases at V and 0 bases at J, with 14 bases between the two ends. Germline CDR1 and CDR2: SEHNR and FQNEAQ (reference sequence). The CDR3, as DNA: TGTGCCAGCAGTAGCACCGGGGAGACAACTAATGAAAAACTGTTTTTT. Its translation: CASSSTGETTNEKLFF.

A remark on this clonotype: Given a much more abundant clone one base away, this may be a read error. V gene TRBV5-5 combines with J gene TRBJ1-2, with D possibly being TRBD1 (5 bases). V was shortened by 4 bases and J by 8 bases, with 18 bases between the two germline ends. The CDR3 has 14 residues. The V gene's germline CDR1 is SGHKS and CDR2 YYEKEE (reference sequence). The CDR3 sequence: CASSRVRWDEGYTF. CDR3 in DNA: TGTGCCAGCAGCCGAGTTCGGTGGGACGAGGGCTACACCTTC.

This clonotype has a single count. V is TRBV20-1 and J is TRBJ2-5, with D maybe TRBD1 (6 bases). V shed 4 bases and J shed 1 base, with 7 bases lying between them. Germline assignment: CDR1 DFQATT and CDR2 SNEGSKA (reference sequence). The length of the CDR3 is 12 residues. The CDR3, as DNA: TGCAGTGCTATCAGGGGCCAAGAGACCCAGTACTTC. This codes for CSAIRGQETQYF.

This clonotype was seen at least ten times. CDR3 protein: CASSFVGPESSGVQETQYF. The CDR3 nucleotides are TGTGCCAGCAGCTTTGTCGGGCCGGAGTCTAGCGGGGTACAAGAGACCCAGTACTTC. This chain uses TRBV7-6 with TRBJ2-5; 9 nucleotides line up with TRBD2. The V and J ends lost 3 bases and 2 bases, in that order; junction bases with no gene match: 16. The CDR3 is 19 amino acids. Germline loops: CDR1 SGHVS, CDR2 FNYEAQ.

This clonotype was counted ten times or more. DNA of the CDR3: TGTGCCACCAGCAGAGATATCGACCCGGGGGCCCACGAGCAGTACTTC. This codes for CATSRDIDPGAHEQYF. The chain links TRBV15 to TRBJ2-7, with D perhaps matching TRBD1 or TRBD2 (6 bases each). The CDR3 has 16 residues. V lost 0 bases and J 5 bases, leaving 17 bases between the germline ends. CDR1 and CDR2 (germline): LNHNV, YYDKDF (reference sequence).

This clonotype showed up many times. The chain has TRBV7-9 and TRBJ2-2; D is possibly TRBD2 (6 bases). The CDR3 is 15 residues long. Germline loops: CDR1 SEHNR, CDR2 FQNEAQ (reference sequence). Trimming cost V 5 bases and J 3 bases, with 13 bases left between them. DNA of the CDR3: TGTGCCAGCAGCCTGAAGGAGCGGGACACCGGGGAGCTGTTTTTT. Translated: CASSLKERDTGELFF. Filled out from reference TRBV7-9 and TRBJ2-2, the complete variable domain reads DTGVSQNPRHKITKRGQNVTFRCDPISEHNRLYWYRQTLGQGPEFLTYFQNEAQLEKSRLLSDRFSAERPKGSFSTLEIQRTEQGDSAMYLCASSLKERDTGELFFGEGSRLTVL.

This clonotype occurred many times. This chain links TRBV19 with TRBJ2-6; no clear D gene. The ends were cut back, 8 bases at V and 1 base at J, with 15 bases in the middle. Germline assignment: CDR1 LNHDA and CDR2 SQIVND (reference sequence). The CDR3 has 16 residues. The chain's CDR3 is CASLRSIRSGANVLTF. The CDR3, as DNA: TGTGCCAGTCTGAGGTCTATACGGTCTGGGGCCAACGTCCTGACTTTC.

The rearrangement uses TRBV7-3 and TRBJ2-6; 7 bases line up with TRBD1. Germline trimming cut 5 bases from V and 4 bases from J; bases unmatched to any gene: 8. Germline CDR1 reads SGHTA; CDR2 reads FQGTGA. This CDR3 spans 16 amino acids. The CDR3 spells CASSPTPGQGANVLTF. The CDR3 bases are TGTGCCAGCAGCCCGACGCCGGGACAGGGGGCCAACGTCCTGACTTTC.

This sequence joins TRBV20-1 and TRBJ2-5, with 9 positions matching TRBD2. Trimming took 7 bases from V and 4 from J; bases not matched to a gene: 4. This CDR3 spans 12 amino acids. Germline V gene lookup returns CDR1 DFQATT and CDR2 SNEGSKA (reference sequence). Written as DNA, the CDR3 is TGCAGTGGAATAGCGGGAGCAGAGACCCAGTACTTC. It codes for CSGIAGAETQYF.

This chain joins TRBV7-3 and TRBJ2-7; D is possibly TRBD1 (6 bases). TRBJ2-4 matches the DNA end more closely, so the J call is doubtful. This CDR3 region has 13 residues. The germline V gene encodes CDR1 SGHTA and CDR2 FQGTGA. CDR3 DNA sequence: TGTGCCAGCAGTAGGGGGGCCAAAAACATTCAGTACTTC. Residues: CASSRGAKNIQYF.

J is TRBJ1-6 and V is TRBV2, with a possible D match to TRBD1 (6 bases). The CDR3 loop spans 17 amino acids. Trimming removed 1 base from V and 10 bases from J, with 20 bases in between. Looked up from germline, CDR1 is SNHLY and CDR2 is FYNNEI. CDR3 protein: CASSEEDKGVARSPLHF. The CDR3 DNA sequence: TGTGCCAGCAGTGAAGAAGATAAGGGGGTGGCACGCTCACCCCTCCACTTT.

This clonotype came up many times. This chain links TRBV20-1 with TRBJ2-7, with D perhaps matching TRBD2 (5 bases). Trimming left V 2 bases short and J 0 bases short, with 8 bases between. The length of the CDR3 is 13 residues. Per the germline V gene, CDR1 is DFQATT and CDR2 is SNEGSKA (reference sequence). Here the CDR3 reads CSARLAYSYEQYF. The DNA of the CDR3 is TGCAGTGCTAGACTAGCTTACTCCTACGAGCAGTACTTC.

This clonotype was seen just once. The rearrangement uses TRBV4-3 and TRBJ2-7; D may be TRBD2 (6 bases). Germline values: CDR1 LGHNA, CDR2 YSLEER. Trimming stripped 2 bases from V and 3 bases from J, with 11 bases between. The CDR3 sequence is 14 residues long. CDR3 residues: CASSQYPGDYEQYF. CDR3 coding DNA: TGCGCCAGCAGCCAATATCCGGGAGACTACGAGCAGTACTTC.

Turning to this clonotype: Germline is not matched at one junction end, which may reflect a read error. V is TRBV20-1 and J is TRBJ2-2, with a weak D call TRBD2 (6 bases). This CDR3 is 10 amino acids long. Germline V CDR1 and CDR2: DFQATT, SNEGSKA (reference sequence). The CDR3 region has the DNA TGCAGTGCTAGAGGCGGGGCGCTGTTTTTT. Translating it yields CSARGGALFF.